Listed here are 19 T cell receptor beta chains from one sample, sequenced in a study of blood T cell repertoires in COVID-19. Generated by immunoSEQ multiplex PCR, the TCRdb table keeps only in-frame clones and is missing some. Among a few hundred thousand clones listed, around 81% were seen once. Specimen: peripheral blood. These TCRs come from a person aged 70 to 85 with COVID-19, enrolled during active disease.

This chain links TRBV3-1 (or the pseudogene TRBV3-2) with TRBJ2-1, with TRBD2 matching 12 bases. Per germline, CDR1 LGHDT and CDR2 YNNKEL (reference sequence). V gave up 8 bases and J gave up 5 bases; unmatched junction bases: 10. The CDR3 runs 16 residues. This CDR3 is CASGASGRALNNEQFF. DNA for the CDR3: TGTGCCAGCGGAGCTAGCGGGAGGGCCTTGAACAATGAGCAGTTCTTC.

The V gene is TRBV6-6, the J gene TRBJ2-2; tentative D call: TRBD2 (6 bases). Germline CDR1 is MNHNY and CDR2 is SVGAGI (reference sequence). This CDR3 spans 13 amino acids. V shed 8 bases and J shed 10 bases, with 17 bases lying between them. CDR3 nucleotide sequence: TGTGCCAGCCGGGACGGACTAATTAAGGAGCTGTTTTTT. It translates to CASRDGLIKELFF.

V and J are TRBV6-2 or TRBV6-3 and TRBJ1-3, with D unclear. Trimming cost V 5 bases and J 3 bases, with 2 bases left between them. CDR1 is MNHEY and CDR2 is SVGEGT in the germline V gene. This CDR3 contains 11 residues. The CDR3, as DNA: TGTGCCAGCAGTCTTGGAAACACCATATATTTT. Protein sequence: CASSLGNTIYF.

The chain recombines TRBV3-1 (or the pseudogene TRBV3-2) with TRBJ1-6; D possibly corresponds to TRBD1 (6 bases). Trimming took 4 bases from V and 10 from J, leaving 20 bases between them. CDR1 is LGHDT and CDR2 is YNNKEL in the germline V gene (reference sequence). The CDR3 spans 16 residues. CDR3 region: CASSRRIRGYHSPLHF. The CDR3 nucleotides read TGTGCCAGCAGCCGCCGGATAAGGGGGTACCACTCACCCCTCCACTTT.

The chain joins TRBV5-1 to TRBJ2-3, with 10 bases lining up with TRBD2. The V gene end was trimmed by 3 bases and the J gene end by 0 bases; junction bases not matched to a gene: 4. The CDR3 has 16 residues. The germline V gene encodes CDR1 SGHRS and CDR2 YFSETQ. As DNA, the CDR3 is TGCGCCAGCAGCTGGACTAGCGGACCTAGCACAGATACGCAGTATTTT. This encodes CASSWTSGPSTDTQYF.

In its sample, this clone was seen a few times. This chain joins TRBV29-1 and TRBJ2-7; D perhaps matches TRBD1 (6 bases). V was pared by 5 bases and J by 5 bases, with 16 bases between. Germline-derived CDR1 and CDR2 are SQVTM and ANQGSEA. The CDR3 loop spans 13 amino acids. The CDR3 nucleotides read TGCAGCGTTTCAGTACAGGGATTGGACGAGCAGTACTTC. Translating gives CSVSVQGLDEQYF.

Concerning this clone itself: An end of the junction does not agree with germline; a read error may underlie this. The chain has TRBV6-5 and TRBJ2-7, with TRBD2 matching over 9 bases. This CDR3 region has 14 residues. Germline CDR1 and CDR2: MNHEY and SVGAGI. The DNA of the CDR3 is TGTGCCTGCAGGCCTAGCGGGACCGCCTACGAGCAGTACTTC. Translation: CACRPSGTAYEQYF.

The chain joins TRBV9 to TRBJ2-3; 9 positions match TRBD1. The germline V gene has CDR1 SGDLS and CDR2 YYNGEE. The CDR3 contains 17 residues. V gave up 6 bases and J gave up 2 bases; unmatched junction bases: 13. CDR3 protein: CASNPTGTGFNTDTQYF. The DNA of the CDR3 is TGTGCCAGCAACCCGACGGGGACAGGGTTCAACACAGATACGCAGTATTTT. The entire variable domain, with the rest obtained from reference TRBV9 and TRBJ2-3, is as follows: DSGVTQTPKHLITATGQRVTLRCSPRSGDLSVYWYQQSLDQGLQFLIQYYNGEERAKGNILERFSAQQFPDLHSELNLSSLELGDSALYFCASNPTGTGFNTDTQYFGPGTRLTVL.

The CDR3: CASSLSRGTYEQYF. Here the CDR3 DNA reads TGTGCCAGCAGCTTAAGTCGCGGTACCTACGAGCAGTACTTC. The rearrangement joins TRBV7-2 to TRBJ2-7; D is undetermined. Germline V gives CDR1 SGHTA, CDR2 FQGNSA. V shed 2 bases and J shed 2 bases, with 10 bases lying between them. This CDR3 has 14 amino acids.

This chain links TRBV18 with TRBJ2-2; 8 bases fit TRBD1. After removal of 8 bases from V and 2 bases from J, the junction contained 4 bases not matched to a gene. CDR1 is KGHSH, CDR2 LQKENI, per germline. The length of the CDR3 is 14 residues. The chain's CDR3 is CASTGTGNTGELFF. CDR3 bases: TGTGCCAGCACAGGGACAGGAAACACCGGGGAGCTGTTTTTT.

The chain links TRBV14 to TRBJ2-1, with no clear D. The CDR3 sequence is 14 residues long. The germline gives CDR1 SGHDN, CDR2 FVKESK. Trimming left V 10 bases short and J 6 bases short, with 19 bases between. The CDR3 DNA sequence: TGTGCCATACCACCCCCCCTGCGGCCCAATGAGCAGTTCTTC. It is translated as CAIPPPLRPNEQFF.

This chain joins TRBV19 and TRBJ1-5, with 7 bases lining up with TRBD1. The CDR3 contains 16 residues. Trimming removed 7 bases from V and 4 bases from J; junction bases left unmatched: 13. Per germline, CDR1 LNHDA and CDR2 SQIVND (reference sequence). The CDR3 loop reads CASTSMGTATNQPQHF. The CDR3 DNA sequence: TGTGCCAGTACCTCAATGGGGACAGCGACGAATCAGCCCCAGCATTTT.

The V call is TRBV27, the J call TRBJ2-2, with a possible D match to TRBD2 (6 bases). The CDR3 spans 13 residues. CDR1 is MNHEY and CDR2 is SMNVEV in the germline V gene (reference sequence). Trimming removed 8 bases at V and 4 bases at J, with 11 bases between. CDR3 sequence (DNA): TGTGCCAGCGGACGGGGGTCCACCGGGGAGCTGTTTTTT. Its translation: CASGRGSTGELFF.

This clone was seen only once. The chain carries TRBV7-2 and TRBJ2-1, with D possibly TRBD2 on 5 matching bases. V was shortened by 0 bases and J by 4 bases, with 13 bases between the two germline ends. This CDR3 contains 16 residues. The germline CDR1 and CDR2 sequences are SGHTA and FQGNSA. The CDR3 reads CASSLASRGPYNEQFF. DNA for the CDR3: TGTGCCAGCAGCTTAGCTAGTCGCGGGCCGTACAATGAGCAGTTCTTC.

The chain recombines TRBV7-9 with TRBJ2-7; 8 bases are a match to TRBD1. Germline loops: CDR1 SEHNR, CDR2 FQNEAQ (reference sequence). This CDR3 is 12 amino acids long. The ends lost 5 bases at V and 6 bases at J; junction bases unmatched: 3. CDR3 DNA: TGTGCCAGCAGCCCAACAGGGGGCGAGCAGTACTTC. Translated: CASSPTGGEQYF. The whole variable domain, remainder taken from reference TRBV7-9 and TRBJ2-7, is DTGVSQNPRHKITKRGQNVTFRCDPISEHNRLYWYRQTLGQGPEFLTYFQNEAQLEKSRLLSDRFSAERPKGSFSTLEIQRTEQGDSAMYLCASSPTGGEQYFGPGTRLTVT.

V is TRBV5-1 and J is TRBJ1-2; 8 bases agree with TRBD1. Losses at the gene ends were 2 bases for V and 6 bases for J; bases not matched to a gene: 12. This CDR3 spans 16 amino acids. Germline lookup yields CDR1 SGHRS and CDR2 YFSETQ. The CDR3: CASSFSQGANSDGYTF. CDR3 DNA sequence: TGCGCCAGCAGCTTTTCTCAGGGGGCGAACTCAGATGGCTACACCTTC.

The CDR3 region is CASTSKTGRNSTNEKLFF. DNA of the CDR3: TGTGCCAGCACCTCAAAAACAGGGCGCAACTCAACTAATGAAAAACTGTTTTTT. The chain uses TRBV11-3 and TRBJ1-4; D may be TRBD1 (6 bases). This CDR3 contains 18 residues. CDR1 and CDR2 (germline): SGHNT, YENEEA. The V gene lost 7 bases and the J gene lost 0 bases, with 21 bases spanning the gap.

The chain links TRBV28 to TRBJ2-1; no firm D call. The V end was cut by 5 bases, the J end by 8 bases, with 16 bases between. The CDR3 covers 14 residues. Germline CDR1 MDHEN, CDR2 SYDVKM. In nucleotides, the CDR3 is TGTGCCAGCAGTGTCTCAGGTTCTGCCGATGAGCAGTTCTTC. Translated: CASSVSGSADEQFF.

The CDR3 sequence is CASSTPPVSSVYQPQHF. In DNA form, the CDR3 reads TGTGCCAGTAGTACCCCTCCGGTTAGCAGCGTTTATCAGCCCCAGCATTTT. V is TRBV19 and J is TRBJ1-5; no clear D. The CDR3 spans 17 residues. The germline CDR1 and CDR2 sequences are LNHDA and SQIVND (reference sequence). V was clipped by 4 bases and J by 5 bases, with 21 bases between them. The variable domain in full, completed from reference TRBV19 and TRBJ1-5, reads DGGITQSPKYLFRKEGQNVTLSCEQNLNHDAMYWYRQDPGQGLRLIYYSQIVNDFQKGDIAEGYSVSREKKESFPLTVTSAQKNPTAFYLCASSTPPVSSVYQPQHFGDGTRLSIL.